Below, 21 T cell receptor beta chains from the same sample are listed, as sequenced in a study of cytomegalovirus exposure and HLA in healthy donors (dated by TCRdb to about 2017). Libraries were prepared through the immunoSEQ multiplex PCR assay. The multiplex PCR relied on a mix of 60 forward primers for TCR Vbeta segments and 13 reverse primers for TCR Jbeta segments. TCRdb took this table from immuneACCESS and kept in-frame rearrangements with V and J called. Such tables lack part of the clones; where checked against another copy, unresolved V genes explain under half of the gap, and the rest is unexplained. This sample comprises about 200,000 clones, approximately 78% of them detected only once. 13% to 15% of the sample is taken by the ten largest. The sequencing sample was made of PBMCs. The source of these receptors is a woman aged 25 to 39 in good health and CMV-seropositive.

The chain links TRBV7-2 to TRBJ2-5, with 7 bases identical to TRBD2. CDR1 and CDR2 from the germline V gene are SGHTA and FQGNSA. J lost 4 bases, V lost 1 base, and 9 bases had no gene match. This CDR3 is 16 amino acids long. CDR3 coding DNA: TGTGCCAGCAGCTTAGTGGTAGCGGGTTCACGAGAGACCCAGTACTTC. This gives the protein CASSLVVAGSRETQYF. The variable domain in full, with the rest retrieved from reference TRBV7-2 and TRBJ2-5, is GAGVSQSPSNKVTEKGKDVELRCDPISGHTALYWYRQSLGQGLEFLIYFQGNSAPDKSGLPSDRFSAERTGGSVSTLTIQRTQQEDSAVYLCASSLVVAGSRETQYFGPGTRLLVL.

The chain carries TRBV9 and TRBJ2-5; 8 bases line up with TRBD1. Germline CDR1 and CDR2: SGDLS and YYNGEE. CDR3 length equals 15 residues. With V trimmed by 2 bases and J by 3 bases, 6 bases remained unmatched. DNA of the CDR3: TGTGCCAGCAGCGTCCAGACAGGGGCGGAAGAGACCCAGTACTTC. This codes for CASSVQTGAEETQYF.

The V gene is TRBV27, the J gene TRBJ2-1; D may be TRBD1 (6 bases). This CDR3 is 15 amino acids long. CDR1 is MNHEY and CDR2 is SMNVEV in the germline V gene (reference sequence). The V and J ends lost 5 bases and 1 base respectively, with 12 bases between them. Written as DNA, the CDR3 is TGTGCCAGCAGTCTCCAGGGGTTTTCCTACAATGAGCAGTTCTTC. Protein product: CASSLQGFSYNEQFF.

The chain recombines TRBV19 with TRBJ1-6; D remains ambiguous. Germline V gives CDR1 LNHDA, CDR2 SQIVND (reference sequence). Trimming stripped 4 bases from V and 9 bases from J, with 19 bases between. The CDR3 is 16 residues long. The CDR3 nucleotides read TGTGCCAGTAGTAACCGGGAGCGGCGTACTGGTTCACCCCTCCACTTT. Residues: CASSNRERRTGSPLHF. Supplemented by reference TRBV19 and TRBJ1-6, the full variable domain reads DGGITQSPKYLFRKEGQNVTLSCEQNLNHDAMYWYRQDPGQGLRLIYYSQIVNDFQKGDIAEGYSVSREKKESFPLTVTSAQKNPTAFYLCASSNRERRTGSPLHFGNGTRLTVT.

The chain recombines TRBV12-5 with TRBJ2-1, with TRBD1 matching 8 bases. The CDR3 loop spans 16 amino acids. Germline V gives CDR1 LGHNT, CDR2 FRNRAP. The V and J ends lost 0 bases and 10 bases, in that order; junction bases with no gene match: 11. The CDR3 DNA reads TGTGCTAGTGGTTTGGTATTTGGGCAGGGGGCAGGCGAGCAGTTCTTC. It codes for CASGLVFGQGAGEQFF.

The J gene is TRBJ1-5, the V gene TRBV5-5; 7 nucleotides line up with TRBD1. Per the germline V gene, CDR1 is SGHKS and CDR2 is YYEKEE (reference sequence). The CDR3 loop spans 15 amino acids. The trim removed 0 bases at V and 8 bases at J, leaving 8 bases unmatched. The chain's CDR3 is CASSLVVGGAEPQHF. The DNA of the CDR3 is TGTGCCAGCAGCTTGGTTGTAGGGGGCGCGGAGCCCCAGCATTTT.

The genes are TRBV9 and TRBJ1-3, with 8 positions matching TRBD1. Germline CDR1 SGDLS, CDR2 YYNGEE. This CDR3 is built from 17 residues. V shed 4 bases and J 0 bases; nucleotides not matched to a gene: 9. CDR3 bases: TGTGCCAGCAGCACCGGGACAGGCCCTGACTCTGGAAACACCATATATTTT. It specifies CASSTGTGPDSGNTIYF.

This chain links TRBV2 with TRBJ2-7, with TRBD2 matching over 7 bases. V shed 3 bases, J shed 3 bases, and the junction held 5 bases outside the gene matches. Looked up from germline, CDR1 is SNHLY and CDR2 is FYNNEI. The CDR3 extends over 14 amino acids. The CDR3 coding sequence is TGTGCCAGCAGTGACGGGACTAATGACTACGAGCAGTACTTC. Its translation: CASSDGTNDYEQYF. Full variable domain (rest looked up from reference TRBV2 and TRBJ2-7): EPEVTQTPSHQVTQMGQEVILRCVPISNHLYFYWYRQILGQKVEFLVSFYNNEISEKSEIFDDQFSVERPDGSNFTLKIRSTKLEDSAMYFCASSDGTNDYEQYFGPGTRLTVT.

This chain uses TRBV9 with TRBJ2-3, with D tentatively TRBD2 (5 bases). The V end lost 6 bases, the J end lost 0 bases, and 14 bases lay between the germline ends. The CDR3 totals 15 residues. Germline V gene lookup returns CDR1 SGDLS and CDR2 YYNGEE. CDR3 region: CASNLFGISTDTQYF. Written as DNA, the CDR3 is TGTGCCAGCAACCTATTCGGGATTAGCACAGATACGCAGTATTTT.

This chain joins TRBV27 and TRBJ1-6; D may be TRBD1 (6 bases). This CDR3 has 13 amino acids. V lost 3 bases, J lost 7 bases, and 7 bases lay in between. Germline V lookup: CDR1 MNHEY, CDR2 SMNVEV (reference sequence). The CDR3 DNA follows: TGTGCCAGCAGTTTCGACAGGAATTCACCCCTCCACTTT. It translates to CASSFDRNSPLHF.

The gene calls are TRBV7-2 and TRBJ2-3; D ambiguous. This CDR3 is 14 amino acids long. V lost 1 base to trimming and J lost 4 bases, with 9 bases between them. CDR1 SGHTA and CDR2 FQGNSA come from the germline V gene. The CDR3: CASSLEQYADTQYF. The CDR3, as DNA: TGTGCCAGCAGCTTAGAACAGTACGCAGATACGCAGTATTTT.

V gene TRBV11-1 combines with J gene TRBJ1-6, with 8 bases identical to TRBD1. Unmatched junction bases numbered 8, after V lost 7 bases and J lost 12 bases. CDR3 length equals 13 residues. The V gene's germline CDR1 is SGHAT and CDR2 FQDESV (reference sequence). CDR3 sequence: CASTRTGSGPLHF. Here the CDR3 DNA reads TGTGCCAGCACCAGGACAGGGTCTGGACCCCTCCACTTT.

The gene calls are TRBV6-5 and TRBJ1-6; D not resolved. From germline, CDR1 is MNHEY and CDR2 SVGAGI. V was shortened by 0 bases and J by 3 bases, with 9 bases between the two germline ends. This CDR3 has 16 residues. For the CDR3, the DNA is TGTGCCAGCAGTTACTCGCGGGGAAACTATAATTCACCCCTCCACTTT. Encoded protein: CASSYSRGNYNSPLHF.

The V gene is TRBV5-1, the J gene TRBJ2-1, with TRBD1 identical over 7 bases. The CDR3 extends over 14 amino acids. J lost 10 bases, V lost 3 bases, and 10 bases had no gene match. Germline CDR1 and CDR2: SGHRS and YFSETQ. CDR3 loop: CASSSTYDRDEQFF. The CDR3, as DNA: TGCGCCAGCAGCTCAACCTACGACAGGGACGAGCAGTTCTTC.

This chain connects TRBV7-8 to TRBJ2-7; tentatively, D is TRBD2 (6 bases). Germline V gene sequence: CDR1 SGHVS, CDR2 FQNEAQ. This CDR3 region has 14 residues. V was trimmed by 5 bases and J by 3 bases, leaving 14 bases between them. CDR3 protein: CASSPGLFDYEQYF. The CDR3 DNA is TGTGCCAGCAGCCCTGGACTATTCGACTACGAGCAGTACTTC.

V and J are TRBV5-1 and TRBJ2-5, with 7 nucleotides matching TRBD2. Germline V gene data show CDR1 as SGHRS and CDR2 as YFSETQ. There are 14 residues in the CDR3. V shed 0 bases and J 1 base; nucleotides not matched to a gene: 0. As DNA, the CDR3 is TGCGCCAGCAGCTTGGGACTAGCCCAAGAGACCCAGTACTTC. It is translated as CASSLGLAQETQYF.

This chain connects TRBV7-9 to TRBJ2-2; 9 bases align to TRBD1. Germline CDR1 and CDR2: SEHNR and FQNEAQ (reference sequence). This CDR3 is 16 amino acids long. The J segment lost 6 bases and the V segment lost 2 bases, leaving 7 bases of the junction unmatched. The CDR3 sequence is CASSLWTGTGSGELFF. The CDR3 DNA is TGTGCCAGCAGCTTATGGACTGGGACAGGGTCCGGGGAGCTGTTTTTT.

The CDR3 DNA reads TGTGCCAGCAGCACCACTAGCGGGAGCTACGAGCAGTACTTC. Its translation is CASSTTSGSYEQYF. The chain recombines TRBV7-2 with TRBJ2-7; 11 nucleotides line up with TRBD2. The CDR3 length is 14 residues. The V gene end was trimmed by 5 bases and the J gene end by 3 bases; junction bases not matched to a gene: 3. CDR1 and CDR2 (germline): SGHTA, FQGNSA.

This clone occurred once. The rearrangement uses TRBV7-8 and TRBJ2-6; D possibly corresponds to TRBD1 (5 bases). The V end was cut by 6 bases, the J end by 3 bases, with 21 bases between. The length of the CDR3 is 18 residues. Per the germline V gene, CDR1 is SGHVS and CDR2 is FQNEAQ. This CDR3 is CASSLSGQGKYGANVLTF. Written as DNA, the CDR3 is TGTGCCAGCAGTCTTAGTGGGCAGGGAAAATATGGGGCCAACGTCCTGACTTTC.

The CDR3 protein is CASRATGNNYGYTF. The CDR3 DNA reads TGTGCCAGCAGGGCGACAGGGAACAACTATGGCTACACCTTC. The rearrangement joins TRBV7-2 to TRBJ1-2; 7 bases line up with TRBD1. The CDR3 length is 14 residues. Germline values: CDR1 SGHTA, CDR2 FQGNSA. J lost 2 bases, V lost 6 bases, and 6 bases had no gene match.

The genes are TRBV28 and TRBJ2-1; 7 nucleotides match TRBD2. The germline gives CDR1 MDHEN, CDR2 SYDVKM. This CDR3 has 15 residues. V gave up 2 bases and J gave up 0 bases; unmatched junction bases: 1. This CDR3 is CASSLLADSYNEQFF. CDR3 in DNA: TGTGCCAGCAGTTTACTAGCGGACTCCTACAATGAGCAGTTCTTC. Full variable domain (missing parts from reference TRBV28 and TRBJ2-1): DVKVTQSSRYLVKRTGEKVFLECVQDMDHENMFWYRQDPGLGLRLIYFSYDVKMKEKGDIPEGYSVSREKKERFSLILESASTNQTSMYLCASSLLADSYNEQFFGPGTRLTVL.